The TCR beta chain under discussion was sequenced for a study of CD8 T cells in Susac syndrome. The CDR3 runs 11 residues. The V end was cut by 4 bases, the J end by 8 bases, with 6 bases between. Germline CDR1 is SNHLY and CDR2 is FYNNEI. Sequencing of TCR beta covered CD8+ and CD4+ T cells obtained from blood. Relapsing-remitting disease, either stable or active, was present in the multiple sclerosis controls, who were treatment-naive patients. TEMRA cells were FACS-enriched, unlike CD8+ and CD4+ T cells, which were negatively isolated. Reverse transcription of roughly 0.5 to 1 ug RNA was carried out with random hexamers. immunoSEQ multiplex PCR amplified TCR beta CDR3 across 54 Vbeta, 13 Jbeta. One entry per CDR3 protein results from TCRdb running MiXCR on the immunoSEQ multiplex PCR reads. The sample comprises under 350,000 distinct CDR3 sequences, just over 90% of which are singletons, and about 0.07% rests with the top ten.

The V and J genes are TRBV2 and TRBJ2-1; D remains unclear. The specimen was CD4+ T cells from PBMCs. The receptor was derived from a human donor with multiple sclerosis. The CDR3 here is CASSVIHEQFF. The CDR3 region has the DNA TGTGCCAGCAGTGTTATCCATGAGCAGTTCTTC.